The rows below give T cell receptor beta chains drawn from one sample of a study of T-cell memory formation after mild COVID-19. TCRdb recomputed calls from the 5' RACE reads with MiXCR, one row per CDR3 protein. Here the sample spans approximately 300,000 distinct CDR3 sequences, roughly a fifth being singletons. Source material: PBMCs or a T cell subset sorted from them (not recorded which). These receptors were obtained from a man younger than 35 who had mild COVID-19 (a few samples of this study predate the infection). Cell type and time point are not known. Both conserved end residues are part of each CDR3. A D gene is named only where the DNA matches it firmly. Some rows mark clone size as missing; the rest say once, few, many or name a class of expanded clone.

TRBV6-2/TRBV6-3	TRBJ2-1	TRBD2	few	CASSPGLAGGSYNEQFF	TGTGCCAGCAGCCCGGGACTAGCGGGGGGCTCCTACAATGAGCAGTTCTTC
TRBV7-9	TRBJ2-7	.	few	CASSLTGAGEQYF	TGTGCCAGCAGCTTAACGGGGGCGGGCGAGCAGTACTTC
TRBV5-1	TRBJ2-1	TRBD1	few	CASSDQGALMNYEQFF	TGCGCCAGCAGTGACCAGGGGGCTTTAATGAACTATGAGCAGTTCTTC
TRBV7-3	TRBJ2-5	TRBD1	.	CASSPGQGKGETQYF	TGTGCCAGCAGCCCCGGACAGGGGAAGGGGGAGACCCAGTACTTC
TRBV4-1	TRBJ2-5	.	few	CASSQRPGIMETQYF	TGCGCCAGCAGCCAGAGACCCGGGATTATGGAGACCCAGTACTTC
TRBV30	TRBJ2-7	.	few	CAWSVGGDYEQYF	TGTGCCTGGAGTGTAGGTGGTGACTACGAGCAGTACTTC
TRBV20-1	TRBJ2-1	.	few	CGLTGERGNEQFF	TGCGGCCTAACGGGGGAACGCGGCAATGAGCAGTTCTTC
TRBV5-1	TRBJ2-4	.	.	CASSSQGSKNIQYF	TGCGCCAGCAGCAGTCAGGGGTCCAAAAACATTCAGTACTTC
TRBV5-1	TRBJ1-4	.	few	CASSEGPGDEKLFF	TGCGCCAGCAGCGAGGGCCCAGGGGATGAAAAACTGTTTTTT
TRBV4-1	TRBJ1-2	.	.	CASSQVGSPPYGYTF	TGCGCCAGCAGCCAAGTAGGCAGCCCCCCCTATGGCTACACCTTC
TRBV12-3/TRBV12-4	TRBJ1-1	TRBD1	.	CASSLQGAIGAFF	TGTGCCAGCAGTTTACAGGGGGCGATTGGAGCTTTCTTT
TRBV7-2	TRBJ2-5	.	many	CASSLYGQTQYF	TGTGCCAGCAGCTTATATGGTCAGACCCAGTACTTC
TRBV6-6	TRBJ2-1	.	.	CASSYPKIF	TGTGCCAGCAGTTACCCAAAGATCTTC
TRBV19	TRBJ1-1	.	.	CASSREYVPEAFF	TGTGCCAGCAGTCGGGAATACGTTCCTGAAGCTTTCTTT
TRBV5-1	TRBJ2-2	TRBD1	few	CASSDRGPNTGELFF	TGCGCCAGCAGCGACAGGGGGCCGAACACCGGGGAGCTGTTTTTT
TRBV6-2/TRBV6-3	TRBJ2-7	TRBD2	few	CASSYSLAGDYEQYF	TGTGCCAGCAGTTACTCCCTAGCGGGGGACTACGAGCAGTACTTC
TRBV5-5	TRBJ1-6	.	.	CASSFGIRGNSPLHF	TGTGCCAGCAGCTTTGGGATCCGAGGGAATTCACCCCTCCACTTT
TRBV18	TRBJ1-1	.	few	CASTRDGGDTEAFF	TGTGCCAGCACCCGGGACGGAGGGGACACTGAAGCTTTCTTT
TRBV7-9	TRBJ2-5	.	.	CASSLAWQEETQYF	TGTGCCAGCAGCTTAGCGTGGCAGGAGGAGACCCAGTACTTC
TRBV29-1	TRBJ1-1	.	.	CSVGVSAFF	TGCAGCGTTGGGGTTTCAGCTTTCTTT
TRBV3-1	TRBJ2-1	.	few	CASSQVVGSGTGQFF	.
TRBV7-9	TRBJ1-2	.	few	CASSKVIWGLGYTF	TGTGCCAGCAGCAAAGTAATCTGGGGTCTGGGCTACACCTTC
TRBV10-3	TRBJ2-4	.	.	CAISESEGLELAKNIQYF	TGTGCCATCAGTGAGTCGGAAGGCCTGGAGCTAGCCAAAAACATTCAGTACTTC
TRBV4-1	TRBJ1-1	.	.	CASSQPVRKGTEAFF	TGCGCCAGCAGCCAACCCGTCAGAAAGGGCACTGAAGCTTTCTTT
TRBV7-6	TRBJ1-4	.	.	CASSLEAPRGSANEKLFF	TGTGCCAGCAGCTTAGAGGCCCCCAGGGGTTCGGCTAATGAAAAACTGTTTTTT
TRBV9	TRBJ2-3	TRBD2	few	CASSVVSGGLDTQYF	TGTGCCAGCAGCGTAGTGAGCGGGGGGCTAGATACGCAGTATTTT
TRBV4-1	TRBJ2-4	.	.	CASSPNPLWAAKNIQYF	TGCGCCAGCAGCCCGAACCCCCTTTGGGCAGCCAAAAACATTCAGTACTTC
TRBV5-1	TRBJ1-4	TRBD1	few	CASSQDRVDEKLFF	TGCGCCAGCAGCCAGGACAGGGTAGATGAAAAACTGTTTTTT
TRBV6-5	TRBJ1-1	.	few	CASSPGQLEAFF	TGTGCCAGCAGCCCCGGACAGCTTGAAGCTTTCTTT
TRBV7-3	TRBJ2-2	.	.	CASSKDREGGELFF	TGTGCCAGCAGCAAGGACAGGGAGGGCGGGGAGCTGTTTTTT
TRBV6-5	TRBJ1-2	.	.	CASSSTVRAYGYTF	TGTGCCAGCAGTTCTACCGTCCGGGCCTATGGCTACACCTTC
TRBV30	TRBJ2-3	TRBD2	few	CAWSPGTSGGDTQYF	TGTGCCTGGTCTCCCGGGACTAGCGGGGGGGATACGCAGTATTTT
TRBV27	TRBJ2-3	.	few	CASSSRVLDTQYF	TGTGCCAGCAGTTCCAGGGTGCTAGATACGCAGTATTTT
TRBV5-1	TRBJ2-1	TRBD1	.	CASRPGQGDEQFF	TGCGCCAGCAGACCGGGACAGGGCGATGAGCAGTTCTTC
TRBV10-2	TRBJ2-5	TRBD2	few	CASSRLAGGRETQYF	TGCGCCAGCAGTAGACTAGCGGGGGGTCGAGAGACCCAGTACTTC
TRBV3-1	TRBJ2-1	.	few	CASSLGSAISPQFF	TGTGCCAGCAGCCTCGGTTCGGCCATCTCTCCTCAGTTCTTC
TRBV5-6	TRBJ1-2	.	once	CASSLLGGMGFGYTF	TGTGCCAGCAGCTTGTTGGGCGGAATGGGTTTTGGCTACACCTTC
TRBV12-3/TRBV12-4	TRBJ2-3	TRBD2	.	CASRRAGGNTDTQYF	TGTGCCAGCAGACGAGCCGGGGGGAACACAGATACGCAGTATTTT
TRBV5-1	TRBJ1-5	.	.	CASSMDGVGNQPQHF	TGCGCCAGCAGCATGGACGGGGTTGGGAATCAGCCCCAGCATTTT
TRBV5-1	TRBJ1-2	TRBD1	.	CASSLALQGIYGYTF	TGCGCCAGCAGCTTGGCCTTACAGGGGATCTATGGCTACACCTTC
TRBV2	TRBJ2-1	.	.	CASSDWAPPAEQFF	TGTGCCAGCAGTGATTGGGCTCCACCGGCTGAGCAGTTCTTC
TRBV4-1	TRBJ1-3	.	.	CASSPVSGNTIYF	TGCGCCAGCAGCCCCGTCTCTGGAAACACCATATATTTT
TRBV28	TRBJ2-1	TRBD1	.	CASINPPDRGKNEQFF	TGTGCCAGCATAAACCCCCCGGACAGGGGGAAGAATGAGCAGTTCTTC
TRBV20-1	TRBJ1-5	.	few	CSAALSWPQHF	TGCAGTGCAGCCCTAAGTTGGCCCCAGCATTTT
TRBV7-3	TRBJ2-3	.	many	CASSPRDSTDTQYF	TGTGCCAGCAGCCCCCGAGATAGCACAGATACGCAGTATTTT
TRBV12-3/TRBV12-4	TRBJ2-1	.	few	CASSTTDFSYNEQFF	TGTGCCAGCAGCACCACAGATTTTTCCTACAATGAGCAGTTCTTC
TRBV28	TRBJ2-5	TRBD2	.	CASKEGREETQYF	TGTGCCAGCAAAGAGGGGAGGGAAGAGACCCAGTACTTC
TRBV6-2/TRBV6-3	TRBJ1-5	TRBD1	once	CASKEPGQGTQPQHF	TGTGCCAGCAAAGAGCCGGGACAGGGCACTCAGCCCCAGCATTTT
TRBV18	TRBJ2-2	.	.	CASSLLQNRRNTGELFF	TGTGCCAGCTCACTTCTCCAGAACAGGAGGAACACCGGGGAGCTGTTTTTT
TRBV20-1	TRBJ2-4	.	few	CSPLPLGGGSKNIQYF	TGCAGTCCTCTACCCCTCGGTGGGGGAAGCAAAAACATTCAGTACTTC
TRBV6-2/TRBV6-3	TRBJ2-4	.	.	CASSYSRILAKNIQYF	TGTGCCAGCAGTTACTCGCGAATCCTAGCCAAAAACATTCAGTACTTC
TRBV30	TRBJ2-3	TRBD2	few	CAWIELAGGSDTQYF	TGTGCCTGGATCGAGCTAGCGGGGGGGTCAGATACGCAGTATTTT
TRBV7-2	TRBJ1-1	TRBD1	.	CASLRTGRNTEAFF	TGTGCCAGCCTCCGGACAGGGAGGAACACTGAAGCTTTCTTT